Sequencing of this T cell receptor beta chain was carried out in a study of vaccination and CD4 T cells after COVID-19. Germline-derived CDR1 and CDR2 are MNHNS and SASEGT. The CDR3 consists of 12 residues. V dropped 5 bases and J dropped 10 bases, with 12 bases sitting between them. The sample's treatment: approximately nine-day PBMC culture with coronavirus spike peptide pools or control peptides (ViraFEST assay). CD4+ T lymphocytes from the unexposed donor were collected before the COVID-19 pandemic (2011-2018). The culture of 2 million or so PBMCs per well included roughly 10 IU/ml IL-2 and approximately 9.2 ug/ml peptide pools. This clonotype was seen a handful of times. Its target is not known. Sequencing of DNA taken from cultured CD4+ T cells relied on the Oncomine TCR Beta short-read assay. Scientists extracted genomic DNA from CD4+ T cells grown in culture. Via MiXCR, TCRdb re-called the PCR reads, giving one row per CDR3 protein. Of roughly 11,000 distinct CDR3 sequences listed, more than 35% are singletons.

The source of this sequence is a human donor in good health. V and J are TRBV6-1 and TRBJ2-1, with D perhaps matching TRBD1 (7 bases). Sequencing used CD4+ T cells from blood, cultured in vitro. The CDR3 here is CASSQGGGEQFF. CDR3 nucleotide sequence: TGTGCCAGCAGTCAGGGGGGAGGAGAGCAGTTCTTC.